This T cell receptor (beta chain) was obtained from a study of shared clonotypes between healthy human individuals. Turning to the study itself: For every donor, three CD4 naive, three CD4 memory, two CD8 naive and one CD8 memory plates were used.

The germline CDR1 and CDR2 sequences are MDHEN and SYDVKM. The CDR3 is made up of 17 amino acids. Trimming cost V 6 bases and J 0 bases; bases outside gene matches: 11. Produced via immunoSEQ multiplex PCR; TCRdb's table is partial and in-frame only. The table shows about 520,000 clones, with approximately 95% occurring only once. Regarding the study as a whole: Specimens sampled were limited to blood, with tissue repertoires likely differing.

A remark on this clone: The antigen is not known.

Material: naive CD4+ T cells sorted from blood. The sample's subset: CD45RA+ positively selected. The J gene is TRBJ1-5, the V gene TRBV28; 7 bases fit TRBD1. The sequence derives from a woman aged 25 to 39 in good health. The CDR3 region has the DNA TGTGCCAGCAGACGCGACAGGGCGCGGGATAGCAATCAGCCCCAGCATTTT. This encodes CASRRDRARDSNQPQHF.